The clone carrying this T cell receptor beta chain was seen repeatedly, ten times or more. Its matching antigen is unknown. MiXCR, applied by TCRdb to the reads, yields one record per CDR3 protein. This repertoire shows some 900,000 distinct CDR3 sequences, 30% to 35% found once; its top ten account for roughly an eighth. These data belong to a study of T cell repertoires in cytomegalovirus infection. As for the study in general: HLA-C-restricted CMV epitopes, recently identified, and well-studied HLA-B-restricted ones were used by the study. Indicated by public TCR beta signatures were CMV infection and matching HLA type.

Regarding the study as a whole: Public TCR beta family frequency separated CMV-and-HLA carriers, including in an independent cohort.

The receptor's source is a human donor in good health (CMV status not recorded). Some clones in this sample may be carry-over from other donors' samples. Specimen: cultured CD8+ T cells from PBMCs, collected from culture after CMV antigen stimulation.

CDR3 nucleotides: TGTGCCAGCAGTCTCAGCCCCTACGAGCAGTACGTC. As protein: CASSLSPYEQYV. The rearrangement uses TRBV7-2 and TRBJ2-7, with D unclear. The CDR3 is 12 amino acids. Germline V lookup: CDR1 SGHTA, CDR2 FQGNSA. V was cut by 6 bases and J by 2 bases, with 8 bases left in between.